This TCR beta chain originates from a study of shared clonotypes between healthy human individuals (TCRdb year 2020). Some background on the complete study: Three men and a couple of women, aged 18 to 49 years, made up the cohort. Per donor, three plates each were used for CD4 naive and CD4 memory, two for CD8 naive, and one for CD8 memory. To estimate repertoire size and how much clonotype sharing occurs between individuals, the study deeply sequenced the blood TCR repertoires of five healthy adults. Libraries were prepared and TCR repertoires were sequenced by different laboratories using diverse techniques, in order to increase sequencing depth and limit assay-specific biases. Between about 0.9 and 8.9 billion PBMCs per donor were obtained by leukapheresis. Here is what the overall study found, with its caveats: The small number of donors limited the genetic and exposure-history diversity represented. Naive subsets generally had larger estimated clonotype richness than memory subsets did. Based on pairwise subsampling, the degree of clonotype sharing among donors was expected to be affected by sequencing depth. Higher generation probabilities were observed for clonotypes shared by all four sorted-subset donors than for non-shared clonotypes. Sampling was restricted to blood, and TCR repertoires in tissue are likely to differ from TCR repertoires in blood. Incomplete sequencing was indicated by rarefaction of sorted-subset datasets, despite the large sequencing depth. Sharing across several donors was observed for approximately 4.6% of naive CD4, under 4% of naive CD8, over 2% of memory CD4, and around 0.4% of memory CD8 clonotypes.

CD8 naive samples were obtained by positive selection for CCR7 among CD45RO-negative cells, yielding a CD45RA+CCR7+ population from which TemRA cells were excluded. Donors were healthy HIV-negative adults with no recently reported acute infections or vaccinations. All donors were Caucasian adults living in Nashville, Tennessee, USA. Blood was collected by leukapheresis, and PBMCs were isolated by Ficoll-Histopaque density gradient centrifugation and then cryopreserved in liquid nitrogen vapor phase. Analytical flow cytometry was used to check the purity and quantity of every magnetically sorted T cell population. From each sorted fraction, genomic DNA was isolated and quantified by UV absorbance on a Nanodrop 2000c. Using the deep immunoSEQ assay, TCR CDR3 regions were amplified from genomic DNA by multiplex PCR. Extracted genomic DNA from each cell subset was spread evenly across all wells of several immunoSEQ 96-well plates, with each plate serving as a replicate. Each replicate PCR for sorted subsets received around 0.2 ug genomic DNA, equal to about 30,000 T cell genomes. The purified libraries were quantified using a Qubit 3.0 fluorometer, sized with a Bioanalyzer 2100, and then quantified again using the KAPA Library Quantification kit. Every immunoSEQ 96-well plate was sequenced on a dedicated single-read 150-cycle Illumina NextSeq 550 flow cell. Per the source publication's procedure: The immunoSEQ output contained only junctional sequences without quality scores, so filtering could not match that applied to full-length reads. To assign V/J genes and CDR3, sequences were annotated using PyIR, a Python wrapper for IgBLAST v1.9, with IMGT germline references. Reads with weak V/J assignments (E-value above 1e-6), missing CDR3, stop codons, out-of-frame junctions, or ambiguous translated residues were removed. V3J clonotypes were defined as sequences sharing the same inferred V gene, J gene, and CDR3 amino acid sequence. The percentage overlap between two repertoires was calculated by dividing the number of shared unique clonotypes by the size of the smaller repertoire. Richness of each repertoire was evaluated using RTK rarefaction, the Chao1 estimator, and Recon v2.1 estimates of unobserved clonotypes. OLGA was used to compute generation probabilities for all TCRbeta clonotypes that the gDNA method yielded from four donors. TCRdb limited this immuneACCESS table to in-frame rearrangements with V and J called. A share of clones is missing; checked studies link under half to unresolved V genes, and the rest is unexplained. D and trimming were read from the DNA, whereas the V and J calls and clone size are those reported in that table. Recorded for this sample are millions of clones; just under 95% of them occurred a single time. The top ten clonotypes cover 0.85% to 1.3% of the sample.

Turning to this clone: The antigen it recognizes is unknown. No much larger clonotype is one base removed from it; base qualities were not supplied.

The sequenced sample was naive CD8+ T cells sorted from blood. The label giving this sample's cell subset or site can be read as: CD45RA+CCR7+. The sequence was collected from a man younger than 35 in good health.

The CDR3 reads as follows: CASSPIGGGEWELFF. The DNA is TGCGCCAGCAGCCCCATCGGGGGCGGGGAGTGGGAGCTGTTTTTT. The rearrangement combines TRBV4-3 with TRBJ2-2; the D gene cannot be resolved beyond TRBD1 or TRBD2, each matching 6 bases. The germline V gene supplies CDR1 LGHNA and CDR2 YSLEER. V was cut back by 4 bases and J by 9 bases, leaving a gap of 18 bases between them. From the cysteine through the phenylalanine, the CDR3 covers 15 amino acids. Kept here is only the CDR3 DNA, which spans 45 bases and is read in frame from base 1.